The clone carrying this T cell receptor (beta chain) was detected a few times. The data are from a study of T cells in Graves' hyperthyroidism and ophthalmopathy. Germline trimming cut 5 bases from V and 6 bases from J; bases unmatched to any gene: 16. The germline V gene has CDR1 LNHDA and CDR2 SQIVND (reference sequence). This CDR3 is built from 17 residues. The source of the PBMCs was 10 ml of fresh peripheral blood. RNA transcripts gave rise to amplified TCR beta CDR3 regions. HTBI primers were used for first-round RT-PCR of the TCR CDR3. TCRdb reanalysed the multiplex PCR reads using MiXCR and keeps one entry per CDR3 protein. Here the sample spans hundreds of thousands of distinct CDR3 sequences, approximately 14% being singletons.

Sample: blood. V usage is TRBV19 and J usage is TRBJ2-7; TRBD1 aligns across 10 bases. The receptor's source is a young woman with Graves' hyperthyroidism. As DNA, the CDR3 is TGTGCCAGTAGTGCGCGGCTCTTTGGGGACAGGGGCGGCGAGCAGTACTTC. It is translated as CASSARLFGDRGGEQYF.